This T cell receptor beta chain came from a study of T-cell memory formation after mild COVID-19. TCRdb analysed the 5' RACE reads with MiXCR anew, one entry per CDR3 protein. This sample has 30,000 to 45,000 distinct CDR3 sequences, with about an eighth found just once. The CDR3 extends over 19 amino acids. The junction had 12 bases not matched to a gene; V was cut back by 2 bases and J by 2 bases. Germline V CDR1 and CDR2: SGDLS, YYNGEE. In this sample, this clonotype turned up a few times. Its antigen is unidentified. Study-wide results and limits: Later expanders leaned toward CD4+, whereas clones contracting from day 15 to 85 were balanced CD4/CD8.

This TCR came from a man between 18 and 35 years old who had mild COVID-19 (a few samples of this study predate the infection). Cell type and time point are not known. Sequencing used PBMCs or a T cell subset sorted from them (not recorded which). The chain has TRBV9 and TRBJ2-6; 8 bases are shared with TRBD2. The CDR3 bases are TGTGCCAGCAGCGTGCATTGGACTAGCCGGGGCGCTGGGGCCAACGTCCTGACTTTC. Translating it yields CASSVHWTSRGAGANVLTF. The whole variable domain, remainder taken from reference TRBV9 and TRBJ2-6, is DSGVTQTPKHLITATGQRVTLRCSPRSGDLSVYWYQQSLDQGLQFLIQYYNGEERAKGNILERFSAQQFPDLHSELNLSSLELGDSALYFCASSVHWTSRGAGANVLTFGAGSRLTVL.